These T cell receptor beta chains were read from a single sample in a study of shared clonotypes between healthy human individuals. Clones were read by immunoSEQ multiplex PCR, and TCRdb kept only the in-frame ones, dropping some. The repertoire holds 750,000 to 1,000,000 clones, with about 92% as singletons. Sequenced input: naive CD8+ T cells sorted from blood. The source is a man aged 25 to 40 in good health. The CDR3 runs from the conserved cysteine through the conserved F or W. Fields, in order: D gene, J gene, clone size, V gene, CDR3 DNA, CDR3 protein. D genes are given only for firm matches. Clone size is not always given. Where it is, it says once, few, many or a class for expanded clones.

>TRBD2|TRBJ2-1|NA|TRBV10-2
TGCGCCAGCAGTGAGTCCAGCGGGAGGTCCTACAATGAGCAGTTCTTC
CASSESSGRSYNEQFF
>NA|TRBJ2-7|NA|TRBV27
TGTGCCAGCAGTGTGCTGGGGGGGCCTCGGGAGCAGTACTTC
CASSVLGGPREQYF
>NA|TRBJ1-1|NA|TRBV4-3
TGCGCCAGCAGCCAAGGGGCCCTCGCGGAAGCTTTCTTT
CASSQGALAEAFF
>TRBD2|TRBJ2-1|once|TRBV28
TGTGCCAGCAGTGGAAGGACTAGTATCGAGATGGGTGAGCAGTTCTTC
CASSGRTSIEMGEQFF
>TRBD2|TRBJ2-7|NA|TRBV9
TGTGCCAGCAGCGGGGGTAGCGGGACCACCTACGAGCAGTACTTC
CASSGGSGTTYEQYF
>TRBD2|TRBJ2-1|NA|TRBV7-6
TGTGCCAGCAGCTTAGTAGTTTCGGGAGGGCTTGATATCAATGAGCAGTTCTTC
CASSLVVSGGLDINEQFF
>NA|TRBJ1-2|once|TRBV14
TGTGCCAGCCCTATTCGACCGGGGCGCGGACCTGGCTACACCTTC
CASPIRPGRGPGYTF
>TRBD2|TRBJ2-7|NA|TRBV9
TGTGCCAGCAGCGAGGGGACTAGCCCTTCCCACGAGCAGTACTTC
CASSEGTSPSHEQYF
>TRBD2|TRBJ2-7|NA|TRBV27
TGTGCCAGCAGTACTAGCGGGAGTGTTAGGGAGCAGTACTTC
CASSTSGSVREQYF
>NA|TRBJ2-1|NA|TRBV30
TGTGCCTGGATGGTAGTCACCTCCTACAATGAGCAGTTCTTC
CAWMVVTSYNEQFF
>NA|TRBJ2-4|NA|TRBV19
TGTGCCAGTAGTATAATCGGCAGGGGGGGAAACATTCAGTACTTC
CASSIIGRGGNIQYF
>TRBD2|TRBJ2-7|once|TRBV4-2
TGTGCCAGCAGCCAAGACTTAGCAGCGGGAGCGTTAATGGCGGAGCAGTACTTC
CASSQDLAAGALMAEQYF
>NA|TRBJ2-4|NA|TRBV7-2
TGTGCCAGCAGCTCGAACAGCGAAAACATTCAGTACTTC
CASSSNSENIQYF
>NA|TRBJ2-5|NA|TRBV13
TGTGCCAGCACCCTTCAGGGATGGGAGACCCAGTACTTC
CASTLQGWETQYF
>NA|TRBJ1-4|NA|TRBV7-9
TGTGCCAGCAGCTCCCCGGTGCAGGCAACTAATGAAAAACTGTTTTTT
CASSSPVQATNEKLFF
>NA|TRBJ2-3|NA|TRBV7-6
TGTGCCAGCAGCTCCGATTGGAGGACAGATACGCAGTATTTT
CASSSDWRTDTQYF
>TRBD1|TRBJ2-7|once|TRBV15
TGTGCCACCAGCAGAAACAGGGGGCTATCGTACGAGCAGTACTTC
CATSRNRGLSYEQYF
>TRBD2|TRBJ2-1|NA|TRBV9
TGTGCCAGCAGCCCGGGGGGTAGCGGGAGCCTACCCTTCCAGCAGTTCTTC
CASSPGGSGSLPFQQFF
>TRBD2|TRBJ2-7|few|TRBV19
TGTGCCAGTAGTATAGCTAGCGGCTCCTACGAGCAGTACTTC
CASSIASGSYEQYF
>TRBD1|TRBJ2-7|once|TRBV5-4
TGTGCCAGCAGCGCAACAGGGGTCGGCTACGAGCAGTACTTC
CASSATGVGYEQYF
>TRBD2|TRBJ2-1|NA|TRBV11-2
TGTGCCAGCAGCCCCCCCCGAGGGGAGGGCCCTTACAATGAGCAGTTCTTC
CASSPPRGEGPYNEQFF
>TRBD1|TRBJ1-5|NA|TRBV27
TGTGCCAGCAGTTCGAGACAGGGGAATCAGCCCCAGCATTTT
CASSSRQGNQPQHF
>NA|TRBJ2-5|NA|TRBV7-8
TGTGCCAGCAGCTTCATCAGACCGCTAGTTATGATGACCCAGTACTTC
CASSFIRPLVMMTQYF